The 14 T cell receptor beta chains below were found in one sample sequenced in a study of human thymus T cells. The source of the thymus tissue was resections taken during corrective heart surgery. Measured with immunoSEQ multiplex PCR; TCRdb has only the in-frame clones, and not every one. The sample carries roughly 77,000 clones, 95% recorded once. Sequencing was carried out using thymus tissue. These receptors all stem from a girl younger than two with a congenital heart defect but otherwise immunologically healthy.

The V call is TRBV27, the J call TRBJ2-7; TRBD2 aligns across 13 bases. Per the germline V gene, CDR1 is MNHEY and CDR2 is SMNVEV (reference sequence). Trimming removed 5 bases from V and 5 bases from J; junction bases left unmatched: 12. CDR3 length equals 17 residues. The CDR3 loop reads CASSPLLAGGPGHEQYF. The CDR3 region has the DNA TGTGCCAGCAGTCCTTTACTAGCGGGAGGGCCTGGTCACGAGCAGTACTTC.

This chain links TRBV5-1 with TRBJ2-1, with TRBD2 matching 12 bases. The germline CDR1 and CDR2 sequences are SGHRS and YFSETQ. CDR3 length: 17 residues. V shed 6 bases, J shed 9 bases, and the junction held 16 bases outside the gene matches. CDR3 nucleotide sequence: TGCGCCAGCACCCCTGAGGACGCTAGCGGGAGGGAACGTGAGCAGTTCTTC. Protein product: CASTPEDASGREREQFF.

The chain couples TRBV7-8 to TRBJ1-2; D is unresolved. The V end lost 1 base, the J end lost 8 bases, and 2 bases lay between the germline ends. The CDR3 has 10 amino acids. In germline, CDR1 is SGHVS, CDR2 FQNEAQ. The CDR3 region has the DNA TGTGCCAGCAGCTTAGAAGGCTACACCTTC. Translating it yields CASSLEGYTF.

The rearrangement links TRBV6-1 to TRBJ1-2; no definite D call. The CDR3 spans 18 residues. The ends were cut back, 2 bases at V and 6 bases at J, with 25 bases in the middle. In germline, CDR1 is MNHNS, CDR2 SASEGT. This chain's CDR3 is CASSESPKTPGRSDGYTF. As DNA, the CDR3 is TGTGCCAGCAGTGAATCCCCCAAGACACCAGGCAGGTCGGATGGCTACACCTTC.

The CDR3 sequence: CASSKVSARGHEQYF. CDR3 DNA: TGTGCCAGCAGCAAAGTTTCTGCCAGGGGGCACGAGCAGTACTTC. The rearrangement joins TRBV21-1 to TRBJ2-7; TRBD1 reflects the table's D call only, with no check against the DNA. TRBV21-1 is given as a pseudogene. The CDR3 contains 15 residues.

The J gene is TRBJ2-1, the V gene TRBV5-5, with 12 bases aligning to TRBD2. The CDR3 extends over 17 amino acids. The germline V gene encodes CDR1 SGHKS and CDR2 YYEKEE (reference sequence). The trim removed 3 bases at V and 7 bases at J, leaving 11 bases unmatched. The CDR3 reads CASSSTRLAGEWNEQFF. The CDR3 region has the DNA TGTGCCAGCAGCTCCACAAGACTAGCGGGAGAATGGAATGAGCAGTTCTTC.

The chain employs TRBV19 and TRBJ2-7; 8 bases are a match to TRBD1. Trimming took 3 bases from V and 7 from J; bases not matched to a gene: 11. The CDR3 is 15 residues long. The germline V gene encodes CDR1 LNHDA and CDR2 SQIVND (reference sequence). CDR3 region: CASSMGMDRVVEQYF. CDR3 bases: TGTGCCAGTAGTATGGGGATGGACAGGGTTGTTGAGCAGTACTTC.

The rearrangement links TRBV27 to TRBJ1-2; TRBD1 matches at 7 bases. In germline, CDR1 is MNHEY, CDR2 SMNVEV (reference sequence). The CDR3 length is 14 residues. V lost 2 bases to trimming and J lost 6 bases; unmatched junction nucleotides: 6. CDR3 sequence reads: CASSLTDREDGYTF. DNA for the CDR3: TGTGCCAGCAGTTTAACCGACAGGGAGGATGGCTACACCTTC.

The genes are TRBV6-6 and TRBJ2-7, with 9 bases that match TRBD1. Germline V gene lookup returns CDR1 MNHNY and CDR2 SVGAGI (reference sequence). CDR3 size: 14 residues. V shed 5 bases, J shed 3 bases, and the junction held 5 bases outside the gene matches. The CDR3 bases are TGTGCCAGCAGTGGATCGGGACAGGGCTACGAGCAGTACTTC. Residues: CASSGSGQGYEQYF.

This clone came up once. This chain joins TRBV5-6 and TRBJ1-3; D unresolved. The CDR3 runs 18 residues. The germline gives CDR1 SGHDT, CDR2 YYEEEE. V was clipped by 7 bases and J by 0 bases, with 23 bases between them. This CDR3 is CASGPKYRQLNSGNTIYF. DNA for the CDR3: TGTGCCAGCGGCCCGAAGTATCGTCAGCTGAACTCTGGAAACACCATATATTTT. The full variable domain, completed using reference TRBV5-6 and TRBJ1-3, is DAGVTQSPTHLIKTRGQQVTLRCSPKSGHDTVSWYQQALGQGPQFIFQYYEEEERQRGNFPDRFSGHQFPNYSSELNVNALLLGDSALYLCASGPKYRQLNSGNTIYFGEGSWLTVV.

The V call is TRBV21-1, the J call TRBJ1-1; the table's TRBD1 call for D was not verified on the DNA. TRBV21-1 is a pseudogene locus. The CDR3 extends over 17 amino acids. CDR3 nucleotides: TGTGCCAGCAGCCCTACAGGAGCACAGTCGGGGAACACTGAAGCTTTCTTT. This sequence encodes CASSPTGAQSGNTEAFF.

The chain recombines TRBV11-2 with TRBJ1-2; tentative D call: TRBD1 (6 bases). The CDR3 has 20 residues. V was trimmed by 0 bases and J by 8 bases, leaving 31 bases between them. Germline V gene sequence: CDR1 SGHAT, CDR2 FQNNGV. The chain's CDR3 is CASSLDGPLAETGGAGGYTF. CDR3 nucleotides: TGTGCCAGCAGCTTAGACGGCCCCTTGGCGGAGACCGGGGGCGCGGGGGGCTACACCTTC.

The chain joins TRBV6-5 to TRBJ1-3, with 8 bases that match TRBD1. The CDR3 runs 14 residues. Germline CDR1 MNHEY, CDR2 SVGAGI. V lost 4 bases, J lost 2 bases, and 1 base stayed unmatched. CDR3 sequence (DNA): TGTGCCAGCAGTTTACAGGGGGCTGGAAACACCATATATTTT. It specifies CASSLQGAGNTIYF.

The V gene is TRBV27, the J gene TRBJ1-1; D call uncertain. V gave up 2 bases and J gave up 0 bases, with 10 bases separating them. Germline V gene sequence: CDR1 MNHEY, CDR2 SMNVEV (reference sequence). The CDR3 consists of 15 residues. The CDR3 bases are TGTGCCAGCAGTTTAAAGGCTTCCATGAACACTGAAGCTTTCTTT. It specifies CASSLKASMNTEAFF.